Given below is one T cell receptor (beta chain) in context. Its antigen is currently unknown. This entry comes from a study of T cells expressing NK-cell markers. At the level of the study: In the group of eight sequenced donors, seven were HCMV-seropositive and one was seronegative.

Scientists made TCR beta cDNA using 5'RACE template switching with UMIs. TCRdb reprocessed the 5' RACE reads and reports one entry per CDR3 protein, with no DNA. Recorded here are 150,000 to 200,000 distinct CDR3 sequences; the top ten clones represent around 20%. Study conclusions and caveats: Each of six donors carried dominant NKG2C+ clonotypes accounting for roughly 1.0-7.0% of CD8+ T cells. The study did not resolve the HCMV specificity of expanded NKG2C+ T cell clones.

The CDR3 is 14 residues long. Germline loops: CDR1 SGHTA, CDR2 FQGNSA. What was sequenced was blood T cells: a sorted CD56 or NKG2C T cell subset, CD4+ or CD8+ T cells, or bulk PBMC T cells (not recorded which). This clonotype originated in a woman aged 18 to 75 in good health. The chain carries TRBV7-2 and TRBJ2-5. The CDR3 protein is CASSRYGVQETQYF.